The present entry profiles one T cell receptor (beta chain) with its context. Its antigen remains unknown. Assay: immunoSEQ multiplex PCR; the TCRdb copy retains only in-frame clones and omits some. The repertoire holds over 120,000 clones, with about 80% as singletons. This record comes from a study of cytotoxic CD8 clonotypes in ibrutinib-treated CLL. Study-level findings and limits: The clonality rise at ibrutinib response reflected private clonotype expansion.

The CDR3 spans 15 residues. J gave up 0 bases and V 2 bases, and 2 bases lay outside the gene matches. The germline gives CDR1 SGDLS, CDR2 YYNGEE. PBMCs were cryopreserved, and roughly 2 micrograms of genomic DNA from them went into TCR beta libraries. This specimen was PBMCs, taken after 12 months of ibrutinib treatment. The rearrangement joins TRBV9 to TRBJ2-1, with 7 bases matching TRBD1. This clonotype was obtained from a human donor with chronic lymphocytic leukemia. The CDR3 spells CASSVTGSSYNEQFF. The DNA for the CDR3 is TGTGCCAGCAGCGTGACAGGGAGCTCCTACAATGAGCAGTTCTTC.